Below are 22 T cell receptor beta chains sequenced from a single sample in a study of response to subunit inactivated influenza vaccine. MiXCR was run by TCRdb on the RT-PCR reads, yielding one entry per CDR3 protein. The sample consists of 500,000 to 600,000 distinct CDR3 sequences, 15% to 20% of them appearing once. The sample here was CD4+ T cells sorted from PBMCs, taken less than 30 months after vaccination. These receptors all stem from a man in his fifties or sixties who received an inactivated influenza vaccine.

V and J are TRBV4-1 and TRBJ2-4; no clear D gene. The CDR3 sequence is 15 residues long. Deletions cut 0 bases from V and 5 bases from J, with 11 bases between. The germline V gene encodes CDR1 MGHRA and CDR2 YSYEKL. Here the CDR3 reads CASSQDPQVQNIQYF. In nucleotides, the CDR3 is TGCGCCAGCAGCCAAGATCCCCAGGTCCAAAACATTCAGTACTTC.

The CDR3 spells CATSPRGSYEQYF. As DNA, the CDR3 is TGTGCCACCAGCCCCAGGGGTTCCTACGAGCAGTACTTC. The chain carries TRBV15 and TRBJ2-7; a possible D gene is TRBD1 (6 bases). This CDR3 region has 13 residues. V was cut by 5 bases and J by 1 base, with 9 bases left in between. CDR1 LNHNV and CDR2 YYDKDF come from the germline V gene (reference sequence). Variable domain in full (rest from reference TRBV15 and TRBJ2-7): DAMVIQNPRYQVTQFGKPVTLSCSQTLNHNVMYWYQQKSSQAPKLLFHYYDKDFNNEADTPDNFQSRRPNTSFCFLDIRSPGLGDTAMYLCATSPRGSYEQYFGPGTRLTVT.

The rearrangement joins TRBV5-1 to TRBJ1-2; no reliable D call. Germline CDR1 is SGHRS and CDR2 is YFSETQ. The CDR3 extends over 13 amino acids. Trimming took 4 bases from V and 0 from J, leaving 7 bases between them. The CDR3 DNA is TGCGCCAGCAGCACATCTACTAACTATGGCTACACCTTC. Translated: CASSTSTNYGYTF.

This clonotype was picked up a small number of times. The CDR3 loop is CASSKGGGLHPTGELFF. CDR3 nucleotide sequence: TGCGCCAGCAGTAAAGGGGGAGGGCTCCACCCCACCGGGGAGCTGTTTTTT. V gene TRBV4-1 combines with J gene TRBJ2-2; TRBD2 might be the D (7 bases). Germline assignment: CDR1 MGHRA and CDR2 YSYEKL. The CDR3 runs 17 residues. V was trimmed by 6 bases and J by 4 bases, leaving 21 bases between them.

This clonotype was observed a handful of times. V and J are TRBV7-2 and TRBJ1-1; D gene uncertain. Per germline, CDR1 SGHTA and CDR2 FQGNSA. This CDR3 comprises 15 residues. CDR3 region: CAIQRMGRTNTEAFF. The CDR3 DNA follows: TGTGCTATCCAGCGCATGGGCAGGACGAACACTGAAGCTTTCTTT.

The CDR3 reads CASRPQGGEKLFF. The CDR3, as DNA: TGTGCCAGCAGACCACAGGGAGGAGAAAAACTGTTTTTT. The V gene is TRBV12-3 or TRBV12-4, the J gene TRBJ1-4; a possible D gene is TRBD1 (6 bases). The CDR3 runs to 13 residues. Between the trimmed V and J ends, which lost 6 bases and 8 bases, there was a span of 13 bases.

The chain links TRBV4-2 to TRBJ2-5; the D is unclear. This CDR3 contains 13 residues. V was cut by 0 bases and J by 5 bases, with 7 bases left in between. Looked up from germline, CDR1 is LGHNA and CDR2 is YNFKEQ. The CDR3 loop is CASSQEPRETQYF. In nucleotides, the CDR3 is TGTGCCAGCAGCCAAGAACCCCGTGAGACCCAGTACTTC.

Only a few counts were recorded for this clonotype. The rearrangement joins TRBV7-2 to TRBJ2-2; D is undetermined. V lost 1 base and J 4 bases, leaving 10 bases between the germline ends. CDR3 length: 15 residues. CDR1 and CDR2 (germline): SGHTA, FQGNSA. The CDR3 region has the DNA TGTGCCAGCAGCTTAGTAGTAGTCGGCACCGGGGAGCTGTTTTTT. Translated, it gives CASSLVVVGTGELFF.

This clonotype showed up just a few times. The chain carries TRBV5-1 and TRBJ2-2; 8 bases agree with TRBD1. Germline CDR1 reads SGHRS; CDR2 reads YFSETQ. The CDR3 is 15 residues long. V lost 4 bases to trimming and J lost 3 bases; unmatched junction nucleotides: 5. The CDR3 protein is CASSPDRADTGELFF. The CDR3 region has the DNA TGCGCCAGCAGCCCGGACAGGGCGGACACCGGGGAGCTGTTTTTT.

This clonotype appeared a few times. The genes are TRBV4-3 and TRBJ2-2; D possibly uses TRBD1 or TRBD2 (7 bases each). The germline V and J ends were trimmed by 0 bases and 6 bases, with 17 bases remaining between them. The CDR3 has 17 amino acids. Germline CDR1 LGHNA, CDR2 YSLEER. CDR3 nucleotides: TGCGCCAGCAGCCAAGATCTGGGGGGAGGGGGCTCCGGGGAGCTGTTTTTT. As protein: CASSQDLGGGGSGELFF.

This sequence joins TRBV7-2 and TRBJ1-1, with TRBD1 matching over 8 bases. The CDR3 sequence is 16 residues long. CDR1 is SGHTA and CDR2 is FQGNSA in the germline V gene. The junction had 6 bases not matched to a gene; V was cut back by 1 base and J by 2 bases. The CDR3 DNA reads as TGTGCCAGCAGCTTAGAGGCAGGGGGCTTCAACACTGAAGCTTTCTTT. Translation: CASSLEAGGFNTEAFF.

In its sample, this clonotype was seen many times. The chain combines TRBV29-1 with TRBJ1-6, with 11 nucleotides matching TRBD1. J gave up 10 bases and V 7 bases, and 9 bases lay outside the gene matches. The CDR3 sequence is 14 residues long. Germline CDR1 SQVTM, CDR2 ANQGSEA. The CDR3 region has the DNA TGCAGCGCAGGGACAGGGGGGATCGGATCACCCCTCCACTTT. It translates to CSAGTGGIGSPLHF.

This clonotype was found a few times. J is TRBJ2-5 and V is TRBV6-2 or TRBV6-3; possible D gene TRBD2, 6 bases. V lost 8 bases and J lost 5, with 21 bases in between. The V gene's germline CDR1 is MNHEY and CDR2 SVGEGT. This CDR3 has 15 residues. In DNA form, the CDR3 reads TGTGCCAGCGCCCGGAGGGCGGGAAGAGGGGAGACCCAGTACTTC. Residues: CASARRAGRGETQYF.

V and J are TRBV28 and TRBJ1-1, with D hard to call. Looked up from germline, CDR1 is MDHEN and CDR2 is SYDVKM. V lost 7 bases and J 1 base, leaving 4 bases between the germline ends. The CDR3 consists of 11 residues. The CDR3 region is CASNQNTEAFF. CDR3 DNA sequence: TGTGCCAGCAACCAGAACACTGAAGCTTTCTTT.

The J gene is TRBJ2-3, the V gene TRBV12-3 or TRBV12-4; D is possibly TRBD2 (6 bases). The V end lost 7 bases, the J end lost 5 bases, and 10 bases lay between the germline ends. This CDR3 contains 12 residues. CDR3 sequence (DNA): TGTGCCAGCAACTGGGGGGAAGATACGCAGTATTTT. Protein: CASNWGEDTQYF.

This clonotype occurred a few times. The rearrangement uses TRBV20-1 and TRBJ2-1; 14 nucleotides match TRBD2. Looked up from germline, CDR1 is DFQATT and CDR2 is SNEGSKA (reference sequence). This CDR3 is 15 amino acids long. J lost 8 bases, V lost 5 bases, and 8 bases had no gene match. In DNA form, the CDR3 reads TGCAGTGCTTATACCGGGACTAGCGGGAGCCATGAGCAGTTCTTC. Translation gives CSAYTGTSGSHEQFF.

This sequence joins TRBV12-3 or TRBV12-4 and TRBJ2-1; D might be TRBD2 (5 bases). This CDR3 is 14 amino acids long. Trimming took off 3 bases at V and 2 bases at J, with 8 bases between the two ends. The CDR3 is CASSLDWAYNEQFF. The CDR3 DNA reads TGTGCCAGCAGTTTGGACTGGGCCTACAATGAGCAGTTCTTC.

The CDR3 DNA reads as TGTGCCAGCAGCTTAGCTAGCGGGAGTTCAAATGAGCAGTTCTTC. The encoded protein is CASSLASGSSNEQFF. The genes are TRBV7-9 and TRBJ2-1; TRBD2 agrees at 9 bases. Trimming at V came to 0 bases and at J to 7 bases, leaving 4 bases not matched to a gene. Germline V CDR1 and CDR2: SEHNR, FQNEAQ (reference sequence). The CDR3 is 15 amino acids.

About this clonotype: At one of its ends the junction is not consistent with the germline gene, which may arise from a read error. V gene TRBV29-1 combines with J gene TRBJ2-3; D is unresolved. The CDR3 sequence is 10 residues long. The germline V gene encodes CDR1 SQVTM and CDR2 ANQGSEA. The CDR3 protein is CSVEDLPFHF. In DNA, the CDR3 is TGCAGCGTTGAAGATCTTCCCTTCCATTTT.

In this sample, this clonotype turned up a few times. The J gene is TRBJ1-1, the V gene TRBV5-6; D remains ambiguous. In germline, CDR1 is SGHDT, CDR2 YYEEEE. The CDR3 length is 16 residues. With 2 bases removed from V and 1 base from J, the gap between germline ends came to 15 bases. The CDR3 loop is CASSFLHLAENTEAFF. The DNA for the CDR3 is TGTGCCAGCAGCTTTCTTCATCTCGCGGAGAACACTGAAGCTTTCTTT.

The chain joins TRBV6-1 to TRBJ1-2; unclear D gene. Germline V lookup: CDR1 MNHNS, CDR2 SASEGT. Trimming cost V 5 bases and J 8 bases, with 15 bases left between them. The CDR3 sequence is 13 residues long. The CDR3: CASSPPVPVGYTF. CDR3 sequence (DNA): TGTGCCAGCAGTCCGCCGGTCCCTGTCGGCTACACCTTC.

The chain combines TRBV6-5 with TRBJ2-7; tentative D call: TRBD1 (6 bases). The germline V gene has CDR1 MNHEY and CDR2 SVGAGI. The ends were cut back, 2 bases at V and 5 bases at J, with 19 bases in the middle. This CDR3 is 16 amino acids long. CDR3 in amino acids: CASSYPRGQGYNEQYF. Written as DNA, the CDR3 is TGTGCCAGCAGTTACCCCCGTGGGCAGGGGTACAACGAGCAGTACTTC.